A single count supports the clone carrying this T cell receptor beta chain. The V gene's germline CDR1 is LGHNA and CDR2 YNFKEQ. The CDR3 totals 16 residues. The V and J ends lost 4 bases and 6 bases, in that order; junction bases with no gene match: 13. In the original workflow: Counts of nucleated cells, estimated from reference gene primer amplification, were obtained. Clones were read by immunoSEQ multiplex PCR, and TCRdb kept only the in-frame ones, dropping some. That table furnishes V, J and clone size, whereas the DNA furnished D and trimming. The data hold 150,000 or so clones, with 80% to 90% observed a single time. This sample was taken from a study of blood T cell repertoires in COVID-19. Study at large: The origin of the acute and convalescent COVID-19 samples was the United States, Italy and Spain. The analysed material was cDNA or gDNA that came from T cells, B-cell-depleted T cells, or PBMCs.

The sequenced sample consisted of peripheral blood. The chain employs TRBV4-2 and TRBJ2-3, with 7 bases lining up with TRBD2. This receptor was identified in a woman aged 50 to 65 in a cohort sampled during active or convalescent COVID-19. The CDR3 sequence: CASSLSRTRYADTQYF. CDR3 DNA sequence: TGTGCCAGCAGCCTCTCGCGGACTAGGTATGCGGATACGCAGTATTTT.